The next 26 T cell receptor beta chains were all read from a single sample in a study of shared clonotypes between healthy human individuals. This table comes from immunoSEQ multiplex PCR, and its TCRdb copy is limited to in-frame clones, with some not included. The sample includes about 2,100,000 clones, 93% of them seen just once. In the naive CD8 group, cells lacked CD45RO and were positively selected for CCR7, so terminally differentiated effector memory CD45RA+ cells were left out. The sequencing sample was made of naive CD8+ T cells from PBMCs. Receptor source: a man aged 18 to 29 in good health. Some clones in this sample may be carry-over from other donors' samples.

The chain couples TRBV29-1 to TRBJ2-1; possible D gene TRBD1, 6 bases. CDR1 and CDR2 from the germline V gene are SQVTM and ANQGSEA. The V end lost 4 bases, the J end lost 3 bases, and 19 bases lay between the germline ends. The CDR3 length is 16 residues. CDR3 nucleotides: TGCAGCGTTGTCAGGATCGTTGGACAGAGCTACAATGAGCAGTTCTTC. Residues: CSVVRIVGQSYNEQFF.

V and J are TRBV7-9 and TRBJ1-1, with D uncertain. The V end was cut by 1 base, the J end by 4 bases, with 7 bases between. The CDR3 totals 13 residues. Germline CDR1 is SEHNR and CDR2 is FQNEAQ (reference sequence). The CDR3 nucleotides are TGTGCCAGCAGCTTAGGAAAGTCCACTGAAGCTTTCTTT. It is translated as CASSLGKSTEAFF.

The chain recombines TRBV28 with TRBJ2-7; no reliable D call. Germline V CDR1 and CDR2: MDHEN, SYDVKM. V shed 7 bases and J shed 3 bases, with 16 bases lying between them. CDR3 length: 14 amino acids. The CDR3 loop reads CASTGWHPGYEQYF. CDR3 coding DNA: TGTGCCAGCACCGGGTGGCATCCCGGCTACGAGCAGTACTTC.

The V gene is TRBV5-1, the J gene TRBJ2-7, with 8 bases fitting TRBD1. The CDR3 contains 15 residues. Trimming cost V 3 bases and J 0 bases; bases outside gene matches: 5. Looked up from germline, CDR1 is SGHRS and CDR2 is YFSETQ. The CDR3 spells CASSWGDRSSYEQYF. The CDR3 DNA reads TGCGCCAGCAGCTGGGGGGACAGGAGCTCCTACGAGCAGTACTTC.

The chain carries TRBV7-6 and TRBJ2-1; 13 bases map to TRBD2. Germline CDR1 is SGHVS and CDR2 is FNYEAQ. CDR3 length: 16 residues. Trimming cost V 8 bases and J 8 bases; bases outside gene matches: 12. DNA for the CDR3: TGTGCCAGCGCCGGGACTAGCGGGATGGTCGGGGATGAGCAGTTCTTC. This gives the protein CASAGTSGMVGDEQFF.

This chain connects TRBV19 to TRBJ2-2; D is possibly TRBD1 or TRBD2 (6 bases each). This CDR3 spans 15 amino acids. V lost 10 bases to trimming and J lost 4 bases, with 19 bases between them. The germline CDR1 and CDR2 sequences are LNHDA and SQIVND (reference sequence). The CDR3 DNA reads TGTGCCACCAGGGTCCCGGGGGCAATCACCGGGGAGCTGTTTTTT. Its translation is CATRVPGAITGELFF.

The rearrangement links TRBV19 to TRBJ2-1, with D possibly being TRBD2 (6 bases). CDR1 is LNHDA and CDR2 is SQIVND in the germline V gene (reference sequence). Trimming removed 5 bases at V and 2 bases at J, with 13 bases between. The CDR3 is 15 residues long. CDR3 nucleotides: TGTGCCAGTAGTCTATCTAGCGTACCCTACAATGAGCAGTTCTTC. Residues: CASSLSSVPYNEQFF.

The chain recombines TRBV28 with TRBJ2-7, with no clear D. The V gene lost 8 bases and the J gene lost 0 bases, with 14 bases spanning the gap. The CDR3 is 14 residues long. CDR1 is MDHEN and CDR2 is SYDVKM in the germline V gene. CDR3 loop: CASRAFGLSYEQYF. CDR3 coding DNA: TGTGCCAGCCGTGCGTTCGGCCTCTCCTACGAGCAGTACTTC.

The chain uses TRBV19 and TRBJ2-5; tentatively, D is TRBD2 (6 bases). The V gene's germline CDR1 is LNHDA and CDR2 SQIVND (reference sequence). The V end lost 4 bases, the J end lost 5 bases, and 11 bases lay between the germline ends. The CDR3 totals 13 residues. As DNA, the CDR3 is TGTGCCAGTAGTAGGGCAGGGAGGGAGACCCAGTACTTC. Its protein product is CASSRAGRETQYF.

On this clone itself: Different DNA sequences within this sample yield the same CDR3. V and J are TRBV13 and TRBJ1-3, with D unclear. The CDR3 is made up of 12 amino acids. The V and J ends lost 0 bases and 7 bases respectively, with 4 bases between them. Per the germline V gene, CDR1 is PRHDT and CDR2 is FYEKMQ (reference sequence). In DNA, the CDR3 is TGTGCCAGCAGCTTAGGCCGTAACACCATATATTTT. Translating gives CASSLGRNTIYF.

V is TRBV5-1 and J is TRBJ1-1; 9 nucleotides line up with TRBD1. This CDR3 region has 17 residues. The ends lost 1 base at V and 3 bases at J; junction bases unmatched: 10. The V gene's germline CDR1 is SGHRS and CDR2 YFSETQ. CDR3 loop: CASSLYGTGYLDTEAFF. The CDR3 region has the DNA TGCGCCAGCAGCTTGTACGGGACAGGGTATTTAGACACTGAAGCTTTCTTT.

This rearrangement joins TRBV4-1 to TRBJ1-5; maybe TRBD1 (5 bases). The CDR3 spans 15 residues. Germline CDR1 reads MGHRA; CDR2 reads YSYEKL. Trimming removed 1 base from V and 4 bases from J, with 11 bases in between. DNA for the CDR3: TGCGCCAGCAGCCAAGCCCCTGGGGCTAATCAGCCCCAGCATTTT. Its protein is CASSQAPGANQPQHF.

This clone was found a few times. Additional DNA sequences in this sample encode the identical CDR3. As DNA, the CDR3 is TGTGCCAGTTCACTACGGGGTGCCGGGGAGCTGTTTTTT. Its protein is CASSLRGAGELFF. The V gene is TRBV27, the J gene TRBJ2-2; D is perhaps TRBD2 (5 bases). CDR1 is MNHEY and CDR2 is SMNVEV in the germline V gene (reference sequence). The CDR3 contains 13 residues. V gave up 9 bases and J gave up 6 bases, with 14 bases separating them.

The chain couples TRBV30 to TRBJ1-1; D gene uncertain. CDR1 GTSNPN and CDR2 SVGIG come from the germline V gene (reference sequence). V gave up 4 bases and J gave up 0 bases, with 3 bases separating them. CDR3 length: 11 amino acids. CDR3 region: CAWKLNTEAFF. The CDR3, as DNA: TGTGCCTGGAAATTGAACACTGAAGCTTTCTTT.

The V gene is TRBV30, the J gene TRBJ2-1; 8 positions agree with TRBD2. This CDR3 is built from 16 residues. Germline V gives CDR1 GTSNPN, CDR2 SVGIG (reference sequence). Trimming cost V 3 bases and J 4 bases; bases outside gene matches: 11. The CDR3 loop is CAWREGTRGWYNEQFF. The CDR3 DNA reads TGTGCCTGGAGGGAGGGGACTAGGGGGTGGTACAATGAGCAGTTCTTC.

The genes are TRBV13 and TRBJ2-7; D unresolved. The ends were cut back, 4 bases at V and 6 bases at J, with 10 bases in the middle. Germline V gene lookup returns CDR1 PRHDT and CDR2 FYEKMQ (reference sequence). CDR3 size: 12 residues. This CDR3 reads CASSYGRAEQYF. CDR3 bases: TGTGCCAGCAGCTACGGACGAGCCGAGCAGTACTTC.

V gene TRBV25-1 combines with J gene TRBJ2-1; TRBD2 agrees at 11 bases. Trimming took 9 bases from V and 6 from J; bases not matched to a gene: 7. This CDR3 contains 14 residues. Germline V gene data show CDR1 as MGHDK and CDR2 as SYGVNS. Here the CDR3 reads CASKLAGVGNEQFF. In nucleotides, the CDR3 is TGTGCCAGTAAACTAGCGGGAGTTGGCAATGAGCAGTTCTTC.

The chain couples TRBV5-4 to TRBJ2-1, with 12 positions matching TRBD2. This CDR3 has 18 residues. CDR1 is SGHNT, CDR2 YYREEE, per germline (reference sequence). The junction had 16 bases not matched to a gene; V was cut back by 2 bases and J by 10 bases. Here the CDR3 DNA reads TGTGCCAGCAGCTTTGACAGAGGGCTAGCGGGAGGGCCGGAGGAGCAGTTCTTC. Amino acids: CASSFDRGLAGGPEEQFF.

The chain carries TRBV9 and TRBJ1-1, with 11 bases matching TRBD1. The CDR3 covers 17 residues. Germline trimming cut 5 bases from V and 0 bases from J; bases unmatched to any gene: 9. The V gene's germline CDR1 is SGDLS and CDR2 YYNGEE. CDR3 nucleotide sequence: TGTGCCAGCAGTGGGACGGGACAGGGGGTAATGAACACTGAAGCTTTCTTT. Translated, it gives CASSGTGQGVMNTEAFF.

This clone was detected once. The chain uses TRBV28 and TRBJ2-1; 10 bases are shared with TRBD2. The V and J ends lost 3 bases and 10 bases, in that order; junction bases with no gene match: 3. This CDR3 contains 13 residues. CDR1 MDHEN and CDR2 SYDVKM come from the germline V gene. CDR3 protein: CASSFGLAAEQFF. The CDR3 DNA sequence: TGTGCCAGCAGTTTCGGACTAGCGGCAGAGCAGTTCTTC.

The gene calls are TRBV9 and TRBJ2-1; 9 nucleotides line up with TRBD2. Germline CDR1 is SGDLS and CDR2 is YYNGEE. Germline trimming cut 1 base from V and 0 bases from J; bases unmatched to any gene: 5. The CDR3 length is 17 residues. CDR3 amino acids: CASSVPLSGSSYNEQFF. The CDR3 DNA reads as TGTGCCAGCAGCGTACCCCTTAGCGGGAGCTCCTACAATGAGCAGTTCTTC.

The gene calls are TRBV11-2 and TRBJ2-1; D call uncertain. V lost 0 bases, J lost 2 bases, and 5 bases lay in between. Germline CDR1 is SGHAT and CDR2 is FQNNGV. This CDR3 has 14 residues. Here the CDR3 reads CASSLESPYNEQFF. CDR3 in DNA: TGTGCCAGCAGCTTAGAATCGCCCTACAATGAGCAGTTCTTC.

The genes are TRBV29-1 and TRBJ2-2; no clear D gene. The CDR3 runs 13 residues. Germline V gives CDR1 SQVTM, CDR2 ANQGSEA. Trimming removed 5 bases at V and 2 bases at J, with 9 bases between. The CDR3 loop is CSVPYRNTGELFF. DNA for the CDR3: TGCAGCGTTCCCTATAGAAACACCGGGGAGCTGTTTTTT.

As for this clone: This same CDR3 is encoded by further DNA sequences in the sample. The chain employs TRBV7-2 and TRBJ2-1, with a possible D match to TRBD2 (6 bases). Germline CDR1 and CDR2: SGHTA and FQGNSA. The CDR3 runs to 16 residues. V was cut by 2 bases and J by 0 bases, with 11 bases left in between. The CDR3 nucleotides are TGTGCCAGCAGCTTAATTGCCGGGAGCTCCTACAATGAGCAGTTCTTC. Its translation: CASSLIAGSSYNEQFF.

Here the CDR3 DNA reads TGTGCCAGCAGGAGAGGACAGCCAGCATCTAGCACAGATACGCAGTATTTT. Amino acids: CASRRGQPASSTDTQYF. This rearrangement joins TRBV28 to TRBJ2-3; D is perhaps TRBD1 (6 bases). The CDR3 runs to 17 residues. CDR1 and CDR2 from the germline V gene are MDHEN and SYDVKM. V was clipped by 6 bases and J by 0 bases, with 19 bases between them.

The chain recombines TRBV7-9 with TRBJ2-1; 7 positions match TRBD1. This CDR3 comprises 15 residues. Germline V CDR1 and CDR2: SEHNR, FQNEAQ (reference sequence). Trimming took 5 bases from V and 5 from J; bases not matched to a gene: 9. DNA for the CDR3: TGTGCCAGCAGCGCCCGGGACAGAGATAACAATGAGCAGTTCTTC. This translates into CASSARDRDNNEQFF.